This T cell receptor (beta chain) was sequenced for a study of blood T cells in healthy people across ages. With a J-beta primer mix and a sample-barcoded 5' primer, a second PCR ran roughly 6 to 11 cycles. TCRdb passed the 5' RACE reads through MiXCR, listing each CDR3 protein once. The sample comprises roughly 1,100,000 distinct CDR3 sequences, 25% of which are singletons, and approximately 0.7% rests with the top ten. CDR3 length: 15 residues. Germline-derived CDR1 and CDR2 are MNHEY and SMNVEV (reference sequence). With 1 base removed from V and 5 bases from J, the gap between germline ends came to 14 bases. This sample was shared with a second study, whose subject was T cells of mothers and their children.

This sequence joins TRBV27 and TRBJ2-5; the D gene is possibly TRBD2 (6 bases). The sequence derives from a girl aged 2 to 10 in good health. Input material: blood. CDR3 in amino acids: CASSLYPGRGETQYF. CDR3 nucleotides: TGTGCCAGCAGTTTATATCCGGGCCGGGGGGAGACCCAGTACTTC.